The present T cell receptor (beta chain) was sequenced within a study of T-cell memory formation after mild COVID-19 listed by TCRdb under 2021. Study-wide context: TCR sequence clusters from the two donors were found to be largely donor specific. Two young, previously healthy adult volunteers, one female and one male, were included in the cohort. In two donors, T-cell clones that expanded and contracted after mild COVID-19 were tracked by sequencing TCRalpha and TCRbeta repertoires over time. What the study reported, not specific to this receptor: SARS-CoV-2 specificity of the second-wave clones peaking on day 37 was not confirmed. The study covered only a couple of mild cases, and larger cohorts including severe cases with pre-infection samples were considered necessary. Clones contracting from day 15 to 85 had balanced CD4/CD8 phenotypes, while a second wave expanding from day 15 to 37 was biased towards CD4+. Contracting CD4+ clones were found mainly in CM and EM memory subsets, while CD8+ clones were enriched in EMRA. Some responding clones were found in pre-infection memory, which suggests that pre-existing cross-reactive memory T cells took part in the SARS-CoV-2 response.

The CDR3 has 13 amino acids, counting the end cysteine and phenylalanine. Kept here is only the CDR3 DNA, which spans 39 bases and is read in frame from base 1. The germline V gene yields SGHTA for CDR1 and FQGNSA for CDR2. Trimming takes 0 bases from V and 5 bases from J, and the germline ends sit 7 bases apart. Ficoll-Paque density gradient centrifugation was the method used to isolate PBMCs. Sequencing relied on an Illumina NovaSeq 6000. cDNA libraries for TCRalpha and TCRbeta were prepared by 5'RACE using constant-segment primers, with sample barcodes and unique molecular identifiers added. Trizol reagent was used to extract RNA from every sample. Amplification of the libraries took two PCR steps, and the second step added a second sample barcode plus Illumina TruSeq adapters. Sequencing of the libraries was done on an Illumina NovaSeq, producing 2 x 150 bp paired-end reads. In the paper's pipeline: With migec v1.2.7, reads were demultiplexed and then collapsed into UMI-guided consensus sequences. Using mixcr v2.1.11, UMI consensuses were aligned to TRA and TRB V and J templates and then assembled into clonotypes. Expanded or contracted clonotypes were those called significant by both edgeR and NoisET, with noise models trained on biological replicates. For edgeR calls, the thresholds were a false discovery rate-adjusted p below 0.01 and a log2 fold-change of 1. As an exploratory analysis of dynamics, max-normalized trajectories of the 1000 most abundant clonotypes were examined with PCA combined with hierarchical clustering. The CD4 or CD8 phenotype of responding clones was assigned using the separately sequenced CD4+ and CD8+ repertoires. Through fastp at Q25 and MiXCR, TCRdb rebuilt clones from the public reads, retaining in-frame beta chains. Entries are consolidated by CDR3 protein sequence, retaining the most common genes and DNA. TCRdb, not the authors, supplied the V and J calls. This sample lists just under 350,000 distinct CDR3 sequences; 10% to 15% were detected once. About 20% of the sample is in the top ten clones.

This clonotype was picked up a small number of times. Its antigen has not been determined. No per-base quality is available; no much larger clone lies one base away. This receptor was taken from a man aged 18-30 years who had mild COVID-19 (a few samples of this study predate the infection). The sample titles of this study are shuffled in the database, so cell type and time point are left out; the donor was told from shared clones. The chain joins TRBV7-2 to TRBJ2-5, with the D gene not confidently named. Sequenced sample: PBMCs or a T cell subset sorted from them (not recorded which). The bases read TGTGCCAGCAGCTTAGCGGGGTTTGAGACCCAGTACTTC. This sequence encodes CASSLAGFETQYF. With the rest looked up from the reference TRBV7-2 and TRBJ2-5 genes rather than sequenced, the full variable domain is GAGVSQSPSNKVTEKGKDVELRCDPISGHTALYWYRQSLGQGLEFLIYFQGNSAPDKSGLPSDRFSAERTGGSVSTLTIQRTQQEDSAVYLCASSLAGFETQYFGPGTRLLVL.